This record covers a single T cell receptor (beta chain). The source of the sample is a study of T cell changes during pregnancy in multiple sclerosis. Per germline, CDR1 MGHRA and CDR2 YSYEKL. V was trimmed by 0 bases and J by 6 bases, leaving 11 bases between them. The CDR3 is 14 residues long. This table comes from immunoSEQ multiplex PCR, and its TCRdb copy is limited to in-frame clones, with some not included. The table includes around 80,000 clones, about 90% detected once. The TCR comes from a female donor with multiple sclerosis, enrolled in a pregnancy study. The specimen was peripheral blood, collected before pregnancy. The chain is built from TRBV4-1 and TRBJ1-1, with D possibly being TRBD1 (6 bases). The CDR3 loop is CASSQDRGFAEAFF. The CDR3, as DNA: TGCGCCAGCAGCCAAGACAGGGGCTTCGCTGAAGCTTTCTTT.